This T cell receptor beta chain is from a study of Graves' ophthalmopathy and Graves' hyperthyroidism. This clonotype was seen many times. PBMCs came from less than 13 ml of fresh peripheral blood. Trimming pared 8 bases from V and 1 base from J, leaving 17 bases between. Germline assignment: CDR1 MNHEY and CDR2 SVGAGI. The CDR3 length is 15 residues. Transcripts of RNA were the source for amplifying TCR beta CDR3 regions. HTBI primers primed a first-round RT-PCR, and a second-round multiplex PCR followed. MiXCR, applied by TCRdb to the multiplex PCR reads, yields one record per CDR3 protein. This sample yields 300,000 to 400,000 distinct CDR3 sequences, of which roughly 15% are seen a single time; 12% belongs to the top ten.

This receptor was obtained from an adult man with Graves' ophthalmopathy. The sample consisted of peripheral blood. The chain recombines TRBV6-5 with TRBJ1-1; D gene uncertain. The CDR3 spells CASGSPALENTEAFF. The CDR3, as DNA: TGTGCCAGCGGATCCCCAGCCCTGGAGAACACTGAAGCTTTCTTT.